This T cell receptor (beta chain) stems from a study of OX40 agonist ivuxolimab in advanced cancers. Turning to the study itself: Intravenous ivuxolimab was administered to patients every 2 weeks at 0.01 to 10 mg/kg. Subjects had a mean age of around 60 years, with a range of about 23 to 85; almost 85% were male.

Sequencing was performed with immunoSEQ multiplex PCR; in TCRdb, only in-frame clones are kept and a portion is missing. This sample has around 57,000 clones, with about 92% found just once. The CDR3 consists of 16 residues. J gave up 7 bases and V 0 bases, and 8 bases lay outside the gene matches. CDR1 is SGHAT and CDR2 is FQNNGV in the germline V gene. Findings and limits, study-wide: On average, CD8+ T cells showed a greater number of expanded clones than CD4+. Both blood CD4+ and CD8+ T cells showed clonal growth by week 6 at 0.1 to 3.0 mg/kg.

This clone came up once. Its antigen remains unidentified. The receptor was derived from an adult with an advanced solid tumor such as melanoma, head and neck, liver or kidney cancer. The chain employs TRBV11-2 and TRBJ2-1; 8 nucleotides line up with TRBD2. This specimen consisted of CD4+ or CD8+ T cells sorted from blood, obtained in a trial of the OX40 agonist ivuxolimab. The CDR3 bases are TGTGCCAGCAGCTTAGATCCCAGCGGGAGACAAAATGAGCAGTTCTTC. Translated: CASSLDPSGRQNEQFF.